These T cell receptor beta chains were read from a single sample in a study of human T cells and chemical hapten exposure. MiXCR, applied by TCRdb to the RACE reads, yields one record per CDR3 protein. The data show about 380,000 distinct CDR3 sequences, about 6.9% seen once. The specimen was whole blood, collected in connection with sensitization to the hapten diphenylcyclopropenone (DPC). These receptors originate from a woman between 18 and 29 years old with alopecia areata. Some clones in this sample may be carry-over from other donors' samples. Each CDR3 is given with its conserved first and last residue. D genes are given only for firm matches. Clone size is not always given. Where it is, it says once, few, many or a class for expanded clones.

cdr3_aa: CASSLKGAGSTDTQYF
cdr3_nt: TGTGCCAGCAGCTTAAAGGGGGCGGGGAGCACAGATACGCAGTATTTT
v_call: TRBV11-2
clone_size: few
cdr3_length: 16
d_call: -
j_call: TRBJ2-3

cdr3_aa: CASSFRDLADTQYF
cdr3_nt: TGTGCCAGCAGCTTCAGGGATTTGGCAGATACGCAGTATTTT
v_call: TRBV7-9
clone_size: -
cdr3_length: 14
d_call: -
j_call: TRBJ2-3

cdr3_aa: CASSPADRRNTEAFF
cdr3_nt: TGTGCCAGCAGTCCTGCAGACAGAAGGAACACTGAAGCTTTCTTT
v_call: TRBV3-1
clone_size: -
cdr3_length: 15
d_call: -
j_call: TRBJ1-1

cdr3_aa: CASSYQNTEAFF
cdr3_nt: TGTGCCAGCAGCTACCAAAACACTGAAGCTTTCTTT
v_call: TRBV5-5
clone_size: few
cdr3_length: 12
d_call: -
j_call: TRBJ1-1

cdr3_aa: CSASRAGLFSYEQYF
cdr3_nt: TGCAGTGCTAGTCGGGCAGGACTGTTCTCCTACGAGCAGTACTTC
v_call: TRBV20-1
clone_size: many
cdr3_length: 15
d_call: -
j_call: TRBJ2-7

cdr3_aa: CASSRDSNIQYF
cdr3_nt: TGTGCCAGCAGCCGGGACAGTAACATTCAGTACTTC
v_call: TRBV7-2
clone_size: many
cdr3_length: 12
d_call: TRBD1
j_call: TRBJ2-4

cdr3_aa: CASSPGVLEQFF
cdr3_nt: TGTGCCAGCAGCCCGGGGGTACTTGAGCAGTTCTTC
v_call: TRBV7-9
clone_size: -
cdr3_length: 12
d_call: -
j_call: TRBJ2-1

cdr3_aa: CASSLLGPIDNSPLHF
cdr3_nt: TGTGCCAGCAGTCTATTGGGACCGATCGATAATTCACCCCTCCACTTT
v_call: TRBV28
clone_size: -
cdr3_length: 16
d_call: -
j_call: TRBJ1-6

cdr3_aa: CASSLLHSGGAETQYF
cdr3_nt: TGTGCCAGCAGTTTGCTTCATAGCGGGGGGGCTGAGACCCAGTACTTC
v_call: TRBV12-3/TRBV12-4
clone_size: many
cdr3_length: 16
d_call: TRBD2
j_call: TRBJ2-5

cdr3_aa: CASSLDQLAGATDTQYF
cdr3_nt: TGTGCCAGCAGCTTAGATCAGCTAGCGGGGGCCACAGATACGCAGTATTTT
v_call: TRBV11-3
clone_size: many
cdr3_length: 17
d_call: TRBD2
j_call: TRBJ2-3

cdr3_aa: CASSVGGASYNSPLHF
cdr3_nt: TGTGCCAGCAGCGTAGGTGGTGCGTCCTATAATTCACCCCTCCACTTT
v_call: TRBV9
clone_size: many
cdr3_length: 16
d_call: -
j_call: TRBJ1-6

cdr3_aa: CASSLYSGGEYNEQFF
cdr3_nt: TGTGCCAGCAGCTTATACTCCGGGGGGGAATACAATGAGCAGTTCTTC
v_call: TRBV7-2
clone_size: few
cdr3_length: 16
d_call: TRBD2
j_call: TRBJ2-1

cdr3_aa: CASSLDAGASYEQYF
cdr3_nt: TGCGCCAGCAGCTTGGATGCAGGGGCCTCCTACGAGCAGTACTTC
v_call: TRBV5-1
clone_size: many
cdr3_length: 15
d_call: -
j_call: TRBJ2-7

cdr3_aa: CASSPQGSTNEKLFF
cdr3_nt: TGTGCCAGCAGCCCTCAGGGGTCAACTAATGAAAAACTGTTTTTT
v_call: TRBV6-5
clone_size: many
cdr3_length: 15
d_call: -
j_call: TRBJ1-4

cdr3_aa: CASSRTPRGSTGELFF
cdr3_nt: TGTGCCAGCAGTCGGACTCCCAGGGGCTCCACCGGGGAGCTGTTTTTT
v_call: TRBV6-2/TRBV6-3
clone_size: -
cdr3_length: 16
d_call: -
j_call: TRBJ2-2

cdr3_aa: CASTRTGRSNQPQHF
cdr3_nt: TGTGCCAGCACCCGGACAGGCCGAAGCAATCAGCCCCAGCATTTT
v_call: TRBV6-2/TRBV6-3
clone_size: many
cdr3_length: 15
d_call: TRBD1
j_call: TRBJ1-5